These 2 T cell receptor beta chains originate from one sample sequenced in a study of T cells in Graves' hyperthyroidism and ophthalmopathy. Amplified TCR beta CDR3 regions came from RNA transcripts. A set of HTBI primers served as the primers for a first-round RT-PCR of the TCR CDR3. One entry per CDR3 protein, called by TCRdb with MiXCR from the multiplex PCR reads. The table lists approximately 300,000 distinct CDR3 sequences, 16% of them singletons. The specimen was blood. The source is a man aged 25-45 years with Graves' hyperthyroidism.

As for this clonotype: A read error may produce the germline difference seen at one junction end. The chain carries TRBV7-2 and TRBJ2-2, with D unclear. The CDR3 has 13 amino acids. Germline CDR1 and CDR2: SGHTA and FQGNSA. The CDR3 loop reads CANSLVASGELFF. CDR3 bases: TGTGCCAACAGCTTAGTCGCGTCCGGGGAGCTGTTTTTT.

In this sample, this clonotype turned up a few times. This chain uses TRBV11-2 with TRBJ1-3; TRBD1 matches 7 bases. The CDR3 has 17 amino acids. Germline CDR1 is SGHAT and CDR2 is FQNNGV. V lost 5 bases and J lost 4; bases outside the gene matches: 14. This CDR3 is CASSPYYFRDRGNTIYF. Written as DNA, the CDR3 is TGTGCCAGCAGCCCATACTATTTCCGGGACAGAGGAAACACCATATATTTT.